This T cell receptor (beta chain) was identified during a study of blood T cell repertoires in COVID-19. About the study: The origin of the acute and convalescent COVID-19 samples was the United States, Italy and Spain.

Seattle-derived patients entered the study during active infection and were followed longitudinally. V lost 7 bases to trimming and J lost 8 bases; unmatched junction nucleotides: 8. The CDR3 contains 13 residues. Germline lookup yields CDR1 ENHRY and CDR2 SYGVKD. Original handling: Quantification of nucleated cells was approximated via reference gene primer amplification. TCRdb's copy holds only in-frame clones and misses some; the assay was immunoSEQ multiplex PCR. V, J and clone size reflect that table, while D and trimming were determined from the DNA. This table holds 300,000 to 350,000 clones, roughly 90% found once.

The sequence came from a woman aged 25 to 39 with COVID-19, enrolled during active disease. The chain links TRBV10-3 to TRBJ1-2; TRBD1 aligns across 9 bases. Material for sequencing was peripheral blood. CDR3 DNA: TGTGCCATCAACCCCGGGACAGGGTTCGGCTACACCTTC. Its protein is CAINPGTGFGYTF.